This T cell receptor beta chain was captured in a study of blood T cell repertoires in COVID-19. V was cut by 4 bases and J by 3 bases, with 17 bases left in between. This CDR3 region has 16 residues. The assay was immunoSEQ multiplex PCR, and TCRdb's table has in-frame clones only and misses some. The table records about 200,000 clones, around nine tenths of them present only once. J is TRBJ2-1 and V is TRBV5-3, with a weak D call TRBD1 (6 bases). TRBV5-3 is marked as an open reading frame, function uncertain. Sequencing was carried out using peripheral blood. The source of this sequence is a man aged 55 to 70 who had recovered from COVID-19. The CDR3 spells CARSGKDRILYNEQFF. In DNA form, the CDR3 reads TGTGCCAGAAGCGGAAAGGACAGAATCCTCTACAATGAGCAGTTCTTC.